The present T cell receptor (beta chain) was sequenced within a study of blood T cell repertoires in COVID-19. Overall study: The analysed material was cDNA or gDNA that came from T cells, B-cell-depleted T cells, or PBMCs.

The ends lost 5 bases at V and 7 bases at J; junction bases unmatched: 13. The V gene's germline CDR1 is MDHEN and CDR2 SYDVKM. The CDR3 is 15 residues long. The table lists this clone with a count of one. The table came from immunoSEQ multiplex PCR; TCRdb's copy has only in-frame clones and leaves some out. The sample yields about 100,000 clones, approximately 87% seen once. The chain recombines TRBV28 with TRBJ2-5; 7 positions agree with TRBD1. This sequence originates from a woman aged 25 to 39 with acute or convalescent COVID-19. Sequencing was carried out using peripheral blood. CDR3 nucleotides: TGTGCCAGCAGTCAAGGACAGGTCCCCGAGGGGACCCAGTACTTC. Amino acids: CASSQGQVPEGTQYF. The full variable domain, its missing parts supplied by reference TRBV28 and TRBJ2-5, is DVKVTQSSRYLVKRTGEKVFLECVQDMDHENMFWYRQDPGLGLRLIYFSYDVKMKEKGDIPEGYSVSREKKERFSLILESASTNQTSMYLCASSQGQVPEGTQYFGPGTRLLVL.